Given below is one TCR beta chain in context. In germline, CDR1 is MNHEY, CDR2 SVGAGI. The CDR3 spans 15 residues. The V segment lost 6 bases and the J segment 11 bases; nucleotides outside the gene matches: 15. The data derive from a study of blood T cell repertoires in COVID-19. Turning to the study itself: Researchers got acute and convalescent COVID-19 samples from the United States, Italy and Spain. Sample material is recorded as cDNA or gDNA derived from T cells, B-cell-depleted T cells, or PBMCs.

How the authors handled the data: Scientists estimated how many nucleated cells there were by amplifying reference gene primers. The data were produced by immunoSEQ multiplex PCR, yet TCRdb's version contains in-frame clones alone and is incomplete. V and J calls and clone size are copied from that table; D and trimming were computed from the DNA. The table includes some 220,000 clones, about 85% detected once. This TCR came from a woman older than 75 with active or convalescent COVID-19. V gene TRBV6-5 combines with J gene TRBJ1-5, with 8 bases identical to TRBD1. Sequencing was done on a sample of peripheral blood. The CDR3 here is CASSKDRDRTLAQHF. DNA for the CDR3: TGTGCCAGCAGCAAGGACCGGGACAGGACATTAGCCCAGCATTTT.